These 14 T cell receptor beta chains share one sample of origin, sequenced in a study of identical twins listed by TCRdb under 2016. Library prep was done by 5' RACE. The instrument given in TCRdb is Illumina HiSeq 2000. TCRdb reanalyzed the raw reads on its own, using fastp at Q25 for trimming and MiXCR for clone calling, and kept in-frame beta chains. Each CDR3 protein appears once, grouped with its most common genes and DNA. Counted in this sample were over 600,000 distinct CDR3 sequences; 21% of them appeared once. The ten largest clones capture roughly 4% of the sample. This sample was shared with a second study, whose subject was T cells expressing NK-cell markers.

Sequenced material: PBMCs. The receptors here all came from a woman between 18 and 29 years old in good health.

This clonotype was seen only a few times. The V and J genes are TRBV7-2 and TRBJ2-1, with D perhaps TRBD2 (6 bases). CDR3 length: 15 residues. Trimming pared 4 bases from V and 6 bases from J, leaving 16 bases between. Germline V gene sequence: CDR1 SGHTA, CDR2 FQGNSA. DNA for the CDR3: TGTGCCAGCAGCTCCCGTAAGAGCGGGTCCAATGAGCAGTTCTTC. It codes for CASSSRKSGSNEQFF.

The table lists this clonotype with many counts. This chain connects TRBV20-1 to TRBJ2-3; 7 bases fit TRBD1. This CDR3 contains 14 residues. The germline CDR1 and CDR2 sequences are DFQATT and SNEGSKA (reference sequence). V lost 6 bases, J lost 3 bases, and 9 bases stayed unmatched. The CDR3 sequence is CSAIPGQRTDTQYF. CDR3 nucleotides: TGCAGTGCCATCCCGGGACAGAGGACAGATACGCAGTATTTT.

This clonotype has more than one count but fewer than ten. One end of the junction varies from germline; a read error may be responsible. This chain links TRBV10-3 with TRBJ2-7; TRBD2 matches 11 bases. Germline lookup yields CDR1 ENHRY and CDR2 SYGVKD. The CDR3 has 13 amino acids. Here the CDR3 DNA reads TGTGCCATCAGTGAGTCGCTAGCGGGAGGTGATCACTTC. Translating gives CAISESLAGGDHF.

V usage is TRBV6-5 and J usage is TRBJ1-2; D is perhaps TRBD1 (6 bases). The V gene's germline CDR1 is MNHEY and CDR2 SVGAGI. Trimming removed 0 bases from V and 4 bases from J, with 12 bases in between. The CDR3 covers 15 residues. The CDR3 is CASSYSSRGVYGYTF. CDR3 nucleotides: TGTGCCAGCAGTTACTCATCCAGGGGAGTCTATGGCTACACCTTC.

This clonotype turned up a few times. The gene calls are TRBV11-1 and TRBJ2-1; 7 bases match TRBD1. The CDR3 has 18 residues. Trimming at V came to 2 bases and at J to 6 bases, leaving 16 bases not matched to a gene. From germline, CDR1 is SGHAT and CDR2 FQDESV (reference sequence). The CDR3 region is CASSLRDSTLKRVNEQFF. CDR3 nucleotide sequence: TGTGCCAGCAGCTTAAGGGACAGTACCCTGAAGAGGGTCAATGAGCAGTTCTTC.

The V call is TRBV10-3, the J call TRBJ2-3; 10 bases fit TRBD2. The V and J ends lost 0 bases and 6 bases, in that order; junction bases with no gene match: 6. This CDR3 is built from 16 residues. Germline values: CDR1 ENHRY, CDR2 SYGVKD. The CDR3 DNA reads TGTGCCATCAGTGAGTCGGAGCGGGGGGGCCCGGATACGCAGTATTTT. Its protein product is CAISESERGGPDTQYF.

This clonotype was detected a few times. The rearrangement uses TRBV4-3 and TRBJ2-1; TRBD1 matches at 7 bases. CDR3 length equals 14 residues. V gave up 0 bases and J gave up 5 bases; unmatched junction bases: 1. Looked up from germline, CDR1 is LGHNA and CDR2 is YSLEER. Here the CDR3 DNA reads TGCGCCAGCAGCCAAGAGACAGGGAACAATGAGCAGTTCTTC. Its translation: CASSQETGNNEQFF.

The chain has TRBV12-3 or TRBV12-4 and TRBJ2-1; D tentatively reads TRBD1 or TRBD2 (5 bases each). This CDR3 is built from 12 residues. Trimming took off 5 bases at V and 10 bases at J, with 12 bases between the two ends. Here the CDR3 DNA reads TGTGCCAGCAGTGGGGGTCAGGTGGAGCAGTTCTTC. It codes for CASSGGQVEQFF.

The CDR3 coding sequence is TGTGCCAGCAGCTTGTGGGCGCCGGGCGTGGGCGAGCAGTACTTC. Amino acids: CASSLWAPGVGEQYF. The rearrangement links TRBV5-5 to TRBJ2-7; no firm D call. Germline-derived CDR1 and CDR2 are SGHKS and YYEKEE (reference sequence). V was pared by 1 base and J by 6 bases, with 17 bases between. There are 15 residues in the CDR3.

The V call is TRBV20-1, the J call TRBJ1-2; D unresolved. V was shortened by 6 bases and J by 4 bases, with 15 bases between the two germline ends. CDR1 and CDR2 from the germline V gene are DFQATT and SNEGSKA (reference sequence). This CDR3 region has 13 residues. The DNA of the CDR3 is TGCAGTGCCACCCCCACAGAATTCTATGGCTACACCTTC. This gives the protein CSATPTEFYGYTF.

This clonotype was picked up a small number of times. The chain recombines TRBV7-8 with TRBJ2-1, with 7 positions matching TRBD1. CDR1 and CDR2 (germline): SGHVS, FQNEAQ. The CDR3 sequence is 15 residues long. Trimming took 5 bases from V and 10 from J; bases not matched to a gene: 14. The CDR3 protein is CASSVRDRPQIEQFF. As DNA, the CDR3 is TGTGCCAGCAGCGTCCGGGACAGACCCCAAATCGAGCAGTTCTTC.

The table lists this clonotype with a few counts. A read error may produce the germline difference seen at one junction end. The chain links TRBV5-1 to TRBJ2-1, with a possible D match to TRBD1 (6 bases). CDR1 is SGHRS, CDR2 YFSETQ, per germline. This CDR3 spans 16 amino acids. CDR3 sequence: CASSFFFGFQGNEQFF. For the CDR3, the DNA is TGCGCGAGCAGCTTTTTTTTCGGATTTCAGGGGAATGAGCAGTTCTTC.

The V and J genes are TRBV27 and TRBJ2-2; 9 positions match TRBD1. Unmatched junction bases numbered 10, after V lost 5 bases and J lost 3 bases. Germline V gene lookup returns CDR1 MNHEY and CDR2 SMNVEV (reference sequence). This CDR3 has 17 residues. CDR3 in amino acids: CASSRWPGQGDTGELFF. The CDR3 coding sequence is TGTGCCAGCAGTCGTTGGCCGGGACAGGGCGACACCGGGGAGCTGTTTTTT.

The V and J genes are TRBV10-3 and TRBJ2-1; D possibly corresponds to TRBD1 (5 bases). V gave up 6 bases and J gave up 6 bases, with 15 bases separating them. The germline gives CDR1 ENHRY, CDR2 SYGVKD. The CDR3 runs 14 residues. This chain's CDR3 is CAIRPGLQGNEQFF. Written as DNA, the CDR3 is TGTGCCATCAGACCGGGCCTTCAGGGCAATGAGCAGTTCTTC.